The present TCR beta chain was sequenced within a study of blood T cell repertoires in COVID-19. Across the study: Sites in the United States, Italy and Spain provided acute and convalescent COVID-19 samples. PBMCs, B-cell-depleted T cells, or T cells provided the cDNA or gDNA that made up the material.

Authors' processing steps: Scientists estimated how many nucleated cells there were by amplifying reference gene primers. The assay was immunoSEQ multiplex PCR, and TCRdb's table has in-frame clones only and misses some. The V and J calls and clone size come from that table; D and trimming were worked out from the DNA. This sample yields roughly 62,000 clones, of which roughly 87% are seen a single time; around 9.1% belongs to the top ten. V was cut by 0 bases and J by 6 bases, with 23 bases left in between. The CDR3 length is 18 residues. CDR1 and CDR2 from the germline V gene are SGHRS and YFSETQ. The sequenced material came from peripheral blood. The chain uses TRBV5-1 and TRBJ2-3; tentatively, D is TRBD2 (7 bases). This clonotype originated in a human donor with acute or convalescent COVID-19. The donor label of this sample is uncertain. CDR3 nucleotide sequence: TGCGCCAGCAGCTTGGACATCCGGAGGAGGGGGGGTTCGGATACGCAGTATTTT. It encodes CASSLDIRRRGGSDTQYF. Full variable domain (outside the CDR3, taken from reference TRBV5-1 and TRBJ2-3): KAGVTQTPRYLIKTRGQQVTLSCSPISGHRSVSWYQQTPGQGLQFLFEYFSETQRNKGNFPGRFSGRQFSNSRSEMNVSTLELGDSALYLCASSLDIRRRGGSDTQYFGPGTRLTVL.